This TCR beta chain is from a study of cytomegalovirus exposure and HLA in healthy donors. Germline V gives CDR1 SQVTM, CDR2 ANQGSEA. The CDR3 runs to 15 residues. V shed 7 bases and J 5 bases; nucleotides not matched to a gene: 12. PCR involved 60 Vbeta and 13 Jbeta primers. Assay used: immunoSEQ multiplex PCR; TCRdb lists only in-frame clones, some missing. The sample yields tens of thousands of clones, of which the top ten take up approximately 7%. Sequences were obtained from PBMCs. The genes are TRBV29-1 and TRBJ2-2, with TRBD2 identical over 8 bases. The receptor was derived from a middle-aged woman in good health and CMV-seronegative. The CDR3 is CSGRTGLAETGELFF. As DNA, the CDR3 is TGCAGCGGGCGTACCGGACTAGCAGAAACCGGGGAGCTGTTTTTT.